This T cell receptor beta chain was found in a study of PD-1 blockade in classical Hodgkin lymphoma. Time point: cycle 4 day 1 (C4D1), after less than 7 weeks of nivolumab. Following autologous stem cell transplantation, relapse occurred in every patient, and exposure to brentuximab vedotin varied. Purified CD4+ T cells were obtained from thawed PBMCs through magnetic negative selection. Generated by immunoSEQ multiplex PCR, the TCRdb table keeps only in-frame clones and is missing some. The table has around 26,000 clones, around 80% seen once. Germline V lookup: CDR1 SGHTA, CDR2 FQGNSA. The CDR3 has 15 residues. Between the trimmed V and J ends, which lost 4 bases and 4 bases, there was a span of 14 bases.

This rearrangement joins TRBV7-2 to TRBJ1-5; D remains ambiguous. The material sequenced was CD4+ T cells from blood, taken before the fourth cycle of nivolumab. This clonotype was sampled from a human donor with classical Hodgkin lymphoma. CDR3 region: CASSSRWEPNQPQHF. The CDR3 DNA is TGTGCCAGCAGCTCGAGGTGGGAGCCTAATCAGCCCCAGCATTTT.